The source of this T cell receptor beta chain is a study of shared clonotypes between healthy human individuals. Germline trimming cut 6 bases from V and 3 bases from J; bases unmatched to any gene: 8. This CDR3 has 14 amino acids. The germline V gene encodes CDR1 LGHNT and CDR2 FRNRAP. As concerns this clone: Its antigen is still unknown.

TCRdb's table, derived via immunoSEQ multiplex PCR, lists solely in-frame clones and lacks some. The sample records about 960,000 clones, less than 85% being singletons. Points from the study as a whole: The study found lower generation probabilities in non-shared clonotypes than in those shared by all four donors.

J is TRBJ2-7 and V is TRBV12-5, with TRBD1 identical over 7 bases. This sequence was found in a man aged 18 to 29 in good health. What was sequenced was memory CD4+ T cells sorted from blood. Subset noted: CD45RA-negative fraction. CDR3 bases: TGTGCTAGTGGGCCTCCGGGACAGAGCTACGAGCAGTACTTC. It encodes CASGPPGQSYEQYF.